These 7 T cell receptor beta chains originate from one sample sequenced in a study of blood T cell repertoires in COVID-19. Clones were sequenced by immunoSEQ multiplex PCR, and TCRdb holds only the in-frame ones, with some missing. The data show around 260,000 clones, 80% to 85% seen once. Specimen: peripheral blood. The receptors come from a person between 65 and 79 years old with COVID-19, enrolled during active disease.

The chain has TRBV19 and TRBJ1-5; 7 positions agree with TRBD1. The CDR3 sequence is 15 residues long. Trimming took 1 base from V and 5 from J; bases not matched to a gene: 5. Germline V lookup: CDR1 LNHDA, CDR2 SQIVND (reference sequence). Here the CDR3 reads CASSIVATGYQPQHF. As DNA, the CDR3 is TGTGCCAGTAGTATAGTTGCGACAGGGTATCAGCCCCAGCATTTT.

The count of this clone is one. The CDR3 sequence is CASSVWTGASSYNEQFF. The DNA of the CDR3 is TGTGCCAGCAGCGTGTGGACAGGAGCTAGCTCCTACAATGAGCAGTTCTTC. This chain connects TRBV11-2 to TRBJ2-1, with 7 bases matching TRBD1. V gave up 5 bases and J gave up 0 bases; unmatched junction bases: 10. CDR3 size: 17 residues. Germline V gives CDR1 SGHAT, CDR2 FQNNGV.

This clone was seen a few times. This rearrangement joins TRBV11-2 to TRBJ1-1; D gene ambiguous. CDR1 SGHAT and CDR2 FQNNGV come from the germline V gene. There are 15 residues in the CDR3. Between the trimmed V and J ends, which lost 5 bases and 0 bases, there was a span of 13 bases. The chain's CDR3 is CASSRLEWMNTEAFF. CDR3 nucleotide sequence: TGTGCCAGCAGCCGGCTGGAGTGGATGAACACTGAAGCTTTCTTT.

This rearrangement joins TRBV5-1 to TRBJ2-4; 8 bases are shared with TRBD1. The CDR3 totals 15 residues. CDR1 SGHRS and CDR2 YFSETQ come from the germline V gene. With 2 bases clipped from V and 8 bases from J, the junction kept 9 bases outside the gene matches. The CDR3 region is CASSFLRTGQDIQYF. CDR3 bases: TGCGCCAGCAGCTTTCTTAGGACAGGGCAGGACATTCAGTACTTC.

The J gene is TRBJ1-5, the V gene TRBV27; 11 bases fit TRBD1. Per germline, CDR1 MNHEY and CDR2 SMNVEV (reference sequence). This CDR3 is 18 amino acids long. V lost 6 bases, J lost 0 bases, and 10 bases stayed unmatched. In DNA, the CDR3 is TGTGCCAGCAGCCCCCGGGACAGGGGGACATATAGCAATCAGCCCCAGCATTTT. Protein: CASSPRDRGTYSNQPQHF.

The rearrangement uses TRBV19 and TRBJ2-1; D unclear. Germline V gives CDR1 LNHDA, CDR2 SQIVND (reference sequence). The CDR3 loop spans 14 amino acids. Between the trimmed V and J ends, which lost 5 bases and 8 bases, there was a span of 16 bases. The CDR3 DNA is TGTGCCAGTAGTCGGTTAGTCCTACCCGATGAGCAGTTCTTC. Its translation: CASSRLVLPDEQFF.

V and J are TRBV12-3 or TRBV12-4 and TRBJ2-7; no clear D. This CDR3 contains 13 residues. The V end was cut by 1 base, the J end by 7 bases, with 11 bases between. CDR3 loop: CASSLVVSREQYF. The CDR3 region has the DNA TGTGCCAGCAGTTTAGTCGTGTCGCGGGAGCAGTACTTC.